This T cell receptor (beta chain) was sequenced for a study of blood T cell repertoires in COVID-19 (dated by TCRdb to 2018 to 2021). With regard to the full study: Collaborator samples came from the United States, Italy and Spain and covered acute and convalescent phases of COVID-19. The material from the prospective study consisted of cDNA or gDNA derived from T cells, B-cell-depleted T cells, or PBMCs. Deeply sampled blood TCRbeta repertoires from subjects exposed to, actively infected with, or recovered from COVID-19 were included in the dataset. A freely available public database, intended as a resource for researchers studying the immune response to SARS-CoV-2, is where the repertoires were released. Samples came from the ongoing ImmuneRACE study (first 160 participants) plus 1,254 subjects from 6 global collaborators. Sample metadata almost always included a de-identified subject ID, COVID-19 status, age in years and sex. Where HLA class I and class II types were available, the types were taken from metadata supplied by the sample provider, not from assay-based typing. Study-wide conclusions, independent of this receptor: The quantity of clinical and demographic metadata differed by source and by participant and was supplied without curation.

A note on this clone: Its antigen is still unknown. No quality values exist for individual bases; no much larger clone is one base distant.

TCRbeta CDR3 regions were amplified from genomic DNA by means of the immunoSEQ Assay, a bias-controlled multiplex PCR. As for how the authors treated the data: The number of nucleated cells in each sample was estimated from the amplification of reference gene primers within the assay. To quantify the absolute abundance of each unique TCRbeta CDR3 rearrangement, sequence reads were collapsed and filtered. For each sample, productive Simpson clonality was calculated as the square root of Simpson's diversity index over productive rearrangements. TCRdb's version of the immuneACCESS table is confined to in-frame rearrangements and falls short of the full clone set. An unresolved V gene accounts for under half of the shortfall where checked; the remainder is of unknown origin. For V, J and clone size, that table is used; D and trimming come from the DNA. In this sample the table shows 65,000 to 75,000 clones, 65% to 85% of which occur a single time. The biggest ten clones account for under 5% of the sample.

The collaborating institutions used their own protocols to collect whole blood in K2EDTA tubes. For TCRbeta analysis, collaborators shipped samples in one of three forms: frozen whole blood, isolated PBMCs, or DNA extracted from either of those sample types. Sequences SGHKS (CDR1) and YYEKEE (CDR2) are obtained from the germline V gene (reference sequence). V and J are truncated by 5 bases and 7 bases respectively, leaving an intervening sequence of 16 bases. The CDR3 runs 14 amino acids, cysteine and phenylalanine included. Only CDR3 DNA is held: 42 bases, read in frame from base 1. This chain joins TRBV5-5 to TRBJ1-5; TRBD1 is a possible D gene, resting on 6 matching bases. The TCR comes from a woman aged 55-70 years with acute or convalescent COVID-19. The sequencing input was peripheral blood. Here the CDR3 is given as CASSSQGMGQPQHF. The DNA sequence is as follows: TGTGCCAGCAGTTCACAGGGAATGGGGCAGCCCCAGCATTTT.